Sequencing of this T cell receptor beta chain was carried out in a study of T-cell memory formation after mild COVID-19. Regarding the study as a whole: CD4/CD8 balance held among clones contracting day 15 to 85, and later expanders leaned CD4+.

TCRdb re-called the 5' RACE reads with MiXCR, one entry per CDR3 protein. In the table there are fewer than 350,000 distinct CDR3 sequences, approximately 15% of which are singletons. To note about this clonotype: Its antigen is unknown.

Trimming at V came to 3 bases and at J to 11 bases, leaving 12 bases not matched to a gene. The CDR3 is 14 residues long. Per germline, CDR1 LNHNV and CDR2 YYDKDF (reference sequence). The source is a man aged 18 to 35 who had mild COVID-19 (a few samples of this study predate the infection). Cell type and time point are not known. The rearrangement links TRBV15 to TRBJ1-1; 7 bases map to TRBD1. The sequencing input was PBMCs or a T cell subset sorted from them (not recorded which). The CDR3 loop is CATSRRGPSIFAFF. In DNA form, the CDR3 reads TGTGCCACCAGCAGGAGGGGGCCGTCAATTTTTGCTTTCTTT.